Below are 16 T cell receptor beta chains sequenced from a single sample in a study of human T cells and chemical hapten exposure. The time point here: pre-sensitization, week 0. Indicated treatment: therapeutic diphenylcyclopropenone sensitization with weekly scalp DPC. TCRdb analysed the RACE reads with MiXCR anew, one entry per CDR3 protein. The data show around 300,000 distinct CDR3 sequences, around 7.7% seen once. Specimen: whole blood, collected in connection with sensitization to the hapten diphenylcyclopropenone (DPC). These receptors were collected from a man younger than 35 with alopecia areata. Some clones in this sample may be carry-over from other donors' samples.

This clonotype was observed a few times. This chain uses TRBV12-3 or TRBV12-4 with TRBJ1-1; D is uncertain. The CDR3 is made up of 13 amino acids. Trimming took off 0 bases at V and 2 bases at J, with 4 bases between the two ends. The DNA for the CDR3 is TGTGCCAGCAGTTTAGCCCATAACACTGAAGCTTTCTTT. It specifies CASSLAHNTEAFF.

Of note for this clonotype: This may stem from a read error, because a much larger clone lies one nucleotide away. The rearrangement joins TRBV20-1 to TRBJ1-1, with 7 bases fitting TRBD1. Germline V CDR1 and CDR2: DFQATT, SNEGSKA (reference sequence). CDR3 length: 11 residues. J gave up 9 bases and V 3 bases, and 4 bases lay outside the gene matches. The CDR3 is CSASRGTKAFF. DNA for the CDR3: TGCAGTGCTAGCAGGGGGACTAAAGCTTTCTTT.

The chain carries TRBV10-3 and TRBJ2-3; 9 positions match TRBD2. The CDR3 consists of 14 residues. V dropped 5 bases and J dropped 2; count of bases not matched to a gene: 2. Germline CDR1 ENHRY, CDR2 SYGVKD. This CDR3 reads CAISLAGDTDTQYF. CDR3 sequence (DNA): TGTGCCATCAGTTTAGCGGGGGACACAGATACGCAGTATTTT.

The chain carries TRBV20-1 and TRBJ2-7, with no clear D. The CDR3 spans 16 residues. In germline, CDR1 is DFQATT, CDR2 SNEGSKA (reference sequence). V was shortened by 0 bases and J by 7 bases, with 22 bases between the two germline ends. The CDR3 region has the DNA TGCAGTGCTAGAGATCCCAAGGGAAGCCTGGGTTGGGAGCAGTACTTC. This gives the protein CSARDPKGSLGWEQYF.

This clonotype turned up a few times. The rearrangement uses TRBV6-6 and TRBJ1-5; 7 nucleotides line up with TRBD1. Germline V gene sequence: CDR1 MNHNY, CDR2 SVGAGI (reference sequence). The CDR3 is made up of 17 amino acids. The junction had 13 bases not matched to a gene; V was cut back by 5 bases and J by 3 bases. The CDR3 DNA reads as TGTGCCAGCAGTGGCTCACAGGGGCGAGTGATCAATCAGCCCCAGCATTTT. Protein: CASSGSQGRVINQPQHF.

There are a few counts of this clonotype. Here the CDR3 reads CASSLGGTKNIQYF. Here the CDR3 DNA reads TGTGCCAGCAGCTTAGGGGGGACCAAAAACATTCAGTACTTC. The J gene is TRBJ2-4, the V gene TRBV7-2; the D gene could be TRBD1 or TRBD2 (5 bases each). From germline, CDR1 is SGHTA and CDR2 FQGNSA. The CDR3 is 14 amino acids. V was clipped by 1 base and J by 2 bases, with 6 bases between them.

The chain recombines TRBV20-1 with TRBJ2-7; D is possibly TRBD1 (7 bases). Germline loops: CDR1 DFQATT, CDR2 SNEGSKA (reference sequence). The CDR3 is made up of 16 amino acids. The V and J ends lost 3 bases and 0 bases respectively, with 18 bases between them. The CDR3: CSASGRRGRLSYEQYF. Here the CDR3 DNA reads TGCAGTGCTAGCGGCCGGAGGGGGCGACTCTCCTACGAGCAGTACTTC.

This sequence joins TRBV29-1 and TRBJ2-1, with D unresolved. Trimming took 4 bases from V and 4 from J, leaving 11 bases between them. CDR1 is SQVTM, CDR2 ANQGSEA, per germline. The CDR3 covers 13 residues. The CDR3 DNA sequence: TGCAGCGTTGGGCTGACGAGATACAATGAGCAGTTCTTC. It is translated as CSVGLTRYNEQFF.

The rearrangement links TRBV4-1 to TRBJ1-3; D is unresolved. The CDR3 has 12 residues. CDR1 MGHRA and CDR2 YSYEKL come from the germline V gene. Trimming cost V 0 bases and J 8 bases, with 5 bases left between them. CDR3 nucleotide sequence: TGCGCCAGCAGCCAAGATTGGGACACCATATATTTT. Residues: CASSQDWDTIYF.

The chain employs TRBV6-2 or TRBV6-3 and TRBJ2-7; 7 positions agree with TRBD1. This CDR3 has 14 amino acids. Germline CDR1 is MNHEY and CDR2 is SVGEGT. V shed 5 bases and J 2 bases; nucleotides not matched to a gene: 6. The DNA for the CDR3 is TGTGCCAGCAGTCACGGGACAGAGCCCTACGAGCAGTACTTC. It codes for CASSHGTEPYEQYF.

This clonotype has just a few counts. The chain recombines TRBV6-6 with TRBJ2-7; 7 bases agree with TRBD1. Germline V gives CDR1 MNHNY, CDR2 SVGAGI (reference sequence). The CDR3 is 13 residues long. Trimming took 2 bases from V and 7 from J; bases not matched to a gene: 5. The CDR3 DNA reads TGTGCCAGCAGTTACACGGGACAGTCGGAGCAGTACGTC. Protein sequence: CASSYTGQSEQYV.

This clonotype appeared many times. V usage is TRBV11-2 and J usage is TRBJ1-2; 8 bases match TRBD1. From germline, CDR1 is SGHAT and CDR2 FQNNGV. Unmatched junction bases numbered 11, after V lost 5 bases and J lost 6 bases. CDR3 length: 15 amino acids. The CDR3 sequence is CASSPQGARKDGYTF. DNA for the CDR3: TGTGCCAGCAGCCCGCAGGGGGCGAGGAAGGATGGCTACACCTTC. Supplemented by reference TRBV11-2 and TRBJ1-2, the full variable domain reads EAGVAQSPRYKIIEKRQSVAFWCNPISGHATLYWYQQILGQGPKLLIQFQNNGVVDDSQLPKDRFSAERLKGVDSTLKIQPAKLEDSAVYLCASSPQGARKDGYTFGSGTRLTVV.

In its sample, this clonotype was seen a few times. CDR3 nucleotides: TGTGCCAGCAGCGAAGTAGGGCGACGGCCGCCGGTAAGCTCCTACAATGAGCAGTTCTTC. This translates into CASSEVGRRPPVSSYNEQFF. V usage is TRBV7-9 and J usage is TRBJ2-1, with D hard to call. This CDR3 region has 20 residues. V was pared by 5 bases and J by 0 bases, with 26 bases between. Germline V gene sequence: CDR1 SEHNR, CDR2 FQNEAQ (reference sequence).

This clonotype came up a few times. V and J are TRBV6-2 or TRBV6-3 and TRBJ1-5; perhaps TRBD1 as D (5 bases). Per germline, CDR1 MNHEY and CDR2 SVGEGT. V was trimmed by 2 bases and J by 11 bases, leaving 19 bases between them. This CDR3 has 15 residues. The CDR3 sequence: CASSYNRDPVHAQHF. The CDR3, as DNA: TGTGCCAGCAGTTACAATCGGGACCCGGTCCATGCCCAGCATTTT.

A few counts support this clonotype. V gene TRBV9 combines with J gene TRBJ2-3, with D tentatively TRBD1 (6 bases). The CDR3 consists of 12 residues. CDR1 and CDR2 (germline): SGDLS, YYNGEE. Trimming took 4 bases from V and 6 from J, leaving 9 bases between them. As DNA, the CDR3 is TGTGCCAGCAGCCGGGACACGGATACGCAGTATTTT. Its translation: CASSRDTDTQYF.

This clonotype appeared a few times. The chain uses TRBV12-3 or TRBV12-4 and TRBJ1-6, with TRBD1 matching over 7 bases. This CDR3 region has 14 residues. The ends lost 5 bases at V and 9 bases at J; junction bases unmatched: 7. The CDR3 sequence is CASSAPGQSSPLHF. CDR3 DNA: TGTGCCAGCAGTGCCCCGGGACAGAGTTCACCCCTCCACTTT.